These 25 T cell receptor beta chains share one sample of origin, sequenced in a study of blood T cell repertoires in COVID-19. Libraries were prepared by immunoSEQ multiplex PCR; TCRdb keeps only in-frame clonotypes and omits some of them. The sample includes a few hundred thousand clones, 85% to 90% of them seen just once. The sequencing input was PBMCs or T cells enriched from blood (not recorded which). These receptors were collected from a woman younger than 30 who had recovered from COVID-19.

The chain employs TRBV19 and TRBJ2-1; weak D call: TRBD2 (6 bases). The CDR3 spans 15 residues. V lost 3 bases and J 7 bases, leaving 16 bases between the germline ends. Germline-derived CDR1 and CDR2 are LNHDA and SQIVND (reference sequence). The CDR3, as DNA: TGTGCCAGTAGTATGATTCGGACTATGAGAAATGAGCAGTTCTTC. This sequence encodes CASSMIRTMRNEQFF.

The CDR3, as DNA: TGTGCCAGCAGTTTATTCAGATTCTACGAGCAGTACTTC. The encoded protein is CASSLFRFYEQYF. The genes are TRBV28 and TRBJ2-7; no reliable D call. Germline CDR1 MDHEN, CDR2 SYDVKM. The CDR3 covers 13 residues. V lost 1 base and J lost 3, with 7 bases in between.

The chain uses TRBV27 and TRBJ1-4; 7 positions agree with TRBD1. Germline trimming cut 4 bases from V and 2 bases from J; bases unmatched to any gene: 4. The CDR3 is 15 residues long. Germline V gene data show CDR1 as MNHEY and CDR2 as SMNVEV (reference sequence). This chain's CDR3 is CASSSTGLTNEKLFF. The CDR3 DNA is TGTGCCAGCAGTTCGACAGGGCTGACTAATGAAAAACTGTTTTTT. Full variable domain (remainder filled in from reference TRBV27 and TRBJ1-4): EAQVTQNPRYLITVTGKKLTVTCSQNMNHEYMSWYRQDPGLGLRQIYYSMNVEVTDKGDVPEGYKVSRKEKRNFPLILESPSPNQTSLYFCASSSTGLTNEKLFFGSGTQLSVL.

CDR3 region: CASSLQGGGTDTQYF. CDR3 DNA sequence: TGTGCCAGCAGCTTACAGGGGGGAGGCACAGATACGCAGTATTTT. The genes are TRBV5-5 and TRBJ2-3, with 8 bases that match TRBD1. J was trimmed by 1 base and V by 2 bases; bases with no gene match: 3. This CDR3 has 15 residues. The V gene's germline CDR1 is SGHKS and CDR2 YYEKEE (reference sequence).

The CDR3 DNA is TGTGCCAGCAGCTTAGAGGCAGGGCATGGCTACACCTTC. Translation gives CASSLEAGHGYTF. This chain joins TRBV13 and TRBJ1-2; D might be TRBD1 (5 bases). CDR3 length: 13 amino acids. V was trimmed by 1 base and J by 6 bases, leaving 9 bases between them. Germline CDR1 reads PRHDT; CDR2 reads FYEKMQ (reference sequence).

The V and J genes are TRBV5-1 and TRBJ1-2; TRBD1 agrees at 8 bases. J was trimmed by 1 base and V by 5 bases; bases with no gene match: 10. This CDR3 is built from 16 residues. In germline, CDR1 is SGHRS, CDR2 YFSETQ. The CDR3 nucleotides are TGCGCCAGCAGGACGGGGCAGGGGGCGTTTAACTATGGCTACACCTTC. Protein sequence: CASRTGQGAFNYGYTF.

CDR3: CASSETRGSYEQYF. DNA of the CDR3: TGCGCCAGCAGCGAAACCAGGGGGTCCTACGAGCAGTACTTC. The V and J genes are TRBV4-1 and TRBJ2-7; 7 bases align to TRBD1. The ends lost 5 bases at V and 1 base at J; junction bases unmatched: 5. CDR1 and CDR2 (germline): MGHRA, YSYEKL. CDR3 length equals 14 residues.

The chain links TRBV6-5 to TRBJ2-1; maybe TRBD1 (6 bases). V lost 2 bases, J lost 0 bases, and 8 bases lay in between. Germline loops: CDR1 MNHEY, CDR2 SVGAGI. This CDR3 has 15 amino acids. In DNA, the CDR3 is TGTGCCAGCAGTTACGGGGGCTCCTCCTACAATGAGCAGTTCTTC. Translation gives CASSYGGSSYNEQFF.

This chain links TRBV4-1 with TRBJ1-1; D may be TRBD1 (5 bases). Trimming left V 2 bases short and J 5 bases short, with 12 bases between. This CDR3 region has 14 residues. Germline lookup yields CDR1 MGHRA and CDR2 YSYEKL. In nucleotides, the CDR3 is TGCGCCAGCAGCCAACAGGGTCTTGGGACTGAAGCTTTCTTT. As protein: CASSQQGLGTEAFF.

The chain combines TRBV28 with TRBJ2-7; D ambiguous. From germline, CDR1 is MDHEN and CDR2 SYDVKM. The CDR3 totals 14 residues. With 7 bases removed from V and 0 bases from J, the gap between germline ends came to 13 bases. The DNA for the CDR3 is TGTGCCAGCACCTGGGCTCAGAGCTCCTACGAGCAGTACTTC. It is translated as CASTWAQSSYEQYF.

This rearrangement joins TRBV27 to TRBJ1-5, with 9 bases that match TRBD1. In germline, CDR1 is MNHEY, CDR2 SMNVEV (reference sequence). The ends lost 5 bases at V and 6 bases at J; junction bases unmatched: 8. CDR3 length equals 15 residues. The DNA for the CDR3 is TGTGCCAGCAGTCCGACAGGGGGGGCGGTTCAGCCCCAGCATTTT. Encoded protein: CASSPTGGAVQPQHF.

The chain links TRBV6-5 to TRBJ2-5; TRBD2 might be the D (6 bases). The V end lost 7 bases, the J end lost 8 bases, and 23 bases lay between the germline ends. Per germline, CDR1 MNHEY and CDR2 SVGAGI. The CDR3 consists of 15 residues. The CDR3 reads CASTPQRDFRGTQYF. CDR3 DNA sequence: TGTGCCAGCACTCCACAAAGGGACTTTAGAGGAACCCAGTACTTC.

The V call is TRBV4-1, the J call TRBJ1-1, with TRBD1 matching 10 bases. Germline V lookup: CDR1 MGHRA, CDR2 YSYEKL. The CDR3 runs to 15 residues. Losses at the gene ends were 4 bases for V and 3 bases for J; bases not matched to a gene: 5. CDR3: CASSLRTGGHTEAFF. The CDR3 DNA reads as TGCGCCAGCAGCCTTCGGACAGGGGGACACACTGAAGCTTTCTTT.

This clone was seen only once. This chain connects TRBV5-4 to TRBJ2-3, with TRBD2 matching over 7 bases. Losses at the gene ends were 4 bases for V and 6 bases for J; bases not matched to a gene: 8. Germline V CDR1 and CDR2: SGHNT, YYREEE (reference sequence). The CDR3 covers 14 residues. CDR3 DNA sequence: TGTGCCAGCAGCCAAGGACTAGGAGGGGATACGCAGTATTTT. Its translation: CASSQGLGGDTQYF.

The rearrangement uses TRBV2 and TRBJ2-6, with D possibly being TRBD2 (5 bases). Trimming pared 5 bases from V and 0 bases from J, leaving 8 bases between. Germline V gene sequence: CDR1 SNHLY, CDR2 FYNNEI. CDR3 length equals 15 residues. The CDR3 DNA is TGTGCCAGCAGTAGAGAGGGCTCTGGGGCCAACGTCCTGACTTTC. It codes for CASSREGSGANVLTF.

The CDR3 region is CASSLVRTYEQYF. Written as DNA, the CDR3 is TGCGCCAGCAGCTTGGTCAGGACCTACGAGCAGTACTTC. The V call is TRBV5-1, the J call TRBJ2-7; D call uncertain. CDR3 length: 13 residues. V lost 0 bases to trimming and J lost 2 bases, with 6 bases between them. Per the germline V gene, CDR1 is SGHRS and CDR2 is YFSETQ.

This clone has a handful of counts. The chain uses TRBV5-1 and TRBJ2-3; 10 bases line up with TRBD1. V lost 2 bases and J lost 4; bases outside the gene matches: 4. CDR1 is SGHRS and CDR2 is YFSETQ in the germline V gene. The CDR3 runs 15 residues. CDR3 DNA sequence: TGCGCCAGCAGCTTAACCGGGACAGGGGCAGATACGCAGTATTTT. Its protein product is CASSLTGTGADTQYF.

This chain joins TRBV4-1 and TRBJ2-5; 10 positions agree with TRBD2. V lost 2 bases, J lost 3 bases, and 3 bases stayed unmatched. Per the germline V gene, CDR1 is MGHRA and CDR2 is YSYEKL. This CDR3 spans 15 amino acids. The CDR3, as DNA: TGCGCCAGCAGCCAACCCGGGACTAGCGAAGAGACCCAGTACTTC. Encoded protein: CASSQPGTSEETQYF.

The gene calls are TRBV27 and TRBJ2-2, with 10 bases matching TRBD1. Trimming cost V 6 bases and J 2 bases; bases outside gene matches: 3. The CDR3 runs to 15 residues. The germline V gene encodes CDR1 MNHEY and CDR2 SMNVEV (reference sequence). The CDR3 DNA sequence: TGTGCCAGCAGCGGGACAGGGGTTAACACCGGGGAGCTGTTTTTT. This encodes CASSGTGVNTGELFF.

V and J are TRBV5-6 and TRBJ1-4, with 8 bases matching TRBD1. CDR1 SGHDT and CDR2 YYEEEE come from the germline V gene. The V gene end was trimmed by 2 bases and the J gene end by 4 bases; junction bases not matched to a gene: 13. The CDR3 is 18 residues long. The CDR3 spells CASSFAGTGLALNEKLFF. DNA of the CDR3: TGTGCCAGCAGCTTTGCCGGGACAGGTCTTGCCCTTAATGAAAAACTGTTTTTT.

This rearrangement joins TRBV18 to TRBJ1-1; D not certain. The CDR3 sequence is 13 residues long. Between the trimmed V and J ends, which lost 5 bases and 1 base, there was a span of 8 bases. CDR1 KGHSH and CDR2 LQKENI come from the germline V gene. The CDR3 here is CASSAGENTEAFF. CDR3 in DNA: TGTGCCAGCTCAGCGGGAGAGAACACTGAAGCTTTCTTT. The whole variable domain, remainder taken from reference TRBV18 and TRBJ1-1, is NAGVMQNPRHLVRRRGQEARLRCSPMKGHSHVYWYRQLPEEGLKFMVYLQKENIIDESGMPKERFSAEFPKEGPSILRIQQVVRGDSAAYFCASSAGENTEAFFGQGTRLTVV.

The V call is TRBV5-1, the J call TRBJ1-6; D unclear. V gave up 4 bases and J gave up 8 bases, with 19 bases separating them. CDR3 length equals 16 residues. Per germline, CDR1 SGHRS and CDR2 YFSETQ. CDR3 sequence: CASSPFPDGRDSPLHF. The CDR3 coding sequence is TGCGCCAGCAGCCCATTCCCTGACGGGAGGGATTCACCCCTCCACTTT. The full variable domain, completed using reference TRBV5-1 and TRBJ1-6, is KAGVTQTPRYLIKTRGQQVTLSCSPISGHRSVSWYQQTPGQGLQFLFEYFSETQRNKGNFPGRFSGRQFSNSRSEMNVSTLELGDSALYLCASSPFPDGRDSPLHFGNGTRLTVT.

The chain is built from TRBV12-1 and TRBJ1-5; TRBD1 was called by the table and not checked on the DNA. TRBV12-1 is a pseudogene. This CDR3 has 16 residues. The CDR3: CASSPLRDRRNQPQHF. The CDR3, as DNA: TGTGCCAGCAGCCCCCTACGGGACAGACGCAATCAGCCCCAGCATTTT.

The V gene is TRBV27, the J gene TRBJ2-1; 11 bases match TRBD2. The CDR3 is 14 residues long. V lost 6 bases and J lost 8; bases outside the gene matches: 6. Germline CDR1 MNHEY, CDR2 SMNVEV (reference sequence). This chain's CDR3 is CASSGSGGADEQFF. DNA for the CDR3: TGTGCCAGCAGCGGTAGCGGGGGGGCAGATGAGCAGTTCTTC.

The CDR3 spells CASRPDRGLNTEAFF. The CDR3 region has the DNA TGTGCCAGCAGACCAGACAGGGGGCTGAACACTGAAGCTTTCTTT. The rearrangement uses TRBV6-5 and TRBJ1-1, with TRBD1 matching 10 bases. This CDR3 is built from 15 residues. Germline V gene data show CDR1 as MNHEY and CDR2 as SVGAGI. V lost 6 bases and J lost 0; bases outside the gene matches: 4.